The rows below give T cell receptor beta chains drawn from one sample of a study of glioma-infiltrating T cells. TCRdb re-analysed the multiplex PCR reads in MiXCR, keeping a single row per CDR3 protein. This table has approximately 400,000 distinct CDR3 sequences, approximately 42% appearing once. Sequencing was done on a sample of glioma tissue, nonneoplastic brain tissue, or PBMCs (not recorded which). Receptors originate from a human donor with low-grade glioma or glioblastoma, undergoing nonglioma brain surgery, or in good health (not recorded which). The CDR3 runs from the conserved cysteine through the conserved F or W. The order of the fields is CDR3 DNA, CDR3 protein, V gene, D gene, clone size, J gene. The D gene is left open where the match is weak. Rows may omit the clone size; those that give it use once, few, many or a size class.

DNA: TGTGCCAGCAAGACCGACAGCTACGAGCAGTACTTC
CDR3: CASKTDSYEQYF
V: TRBV6-2/TRBV6-3
D: -
size: -
J: TRBJ2-7

DNA: TGTGCCAGCAGTTACCCCAGGGGAGAAGCGGGGTCCTGTCGGTTCTTC
CDR3: CASSYPRGEAGSCRFF
V: TRBV6-8
D: -
size: few
J: TRBJ2-1

DNA: TGCAGTGCTCGAGCTGGACAGGTTTACGAGCAGTTCTTC
CDR3: CSARAGQVYEQFF
V: TRBV20-1
D: TRBD1
size: -
J: TRBJ2-1

DNA: TGCAGTGCTAGAGGATCATCTTACCAAGAGACCCAGTACTTC
CDR3: CSARGSSYQETQYF
V: TRBV20-1
D: -
size: few
J: TRBJ2-5

DNA: TGTGCCAGCTCGTCGGGGCAGGGACTGTACGAGCAGTACTTC
CDR3: CASSSGQGLYEQYF
V: TRBV7-6
D: -
size: few
J: TRBJ2-7

DNA: TGTGCCAGCAGTAGGCATCCCAGACTGCAAAGGCAGTTCTTC
CDR3: CASSRHPRLQRQFF
V: TRBV28
D: -
size: few
J: TRBJ2-1

DNA: TGTGCCAGCAGCCGCTTCGGGACAGGGCTTCGGTATGGCTACACCTTC
CDR3: CASSRFGTGLRYGYTF
V: TRBV7-2
D: TRBD1
size: -
J: TRBJ1-2

DNA: TGTGCCAGCCATCTAGCGTCCTACAATGAGCAGTTCTTC
CDR3: CASHLASYNEQFF
V: TRBV18
D: -
size: -
J: TRBJ2-1

DNA: TGTGCCAGCAGCCTGACAGAGCTCAATCAGCCCCAGCATTTT
CDR3: CASSLTELNQPQHF
V: TRBV28
D: -
size: many
J: TRBJ1-5

DNA: TGTGCCAGCTCACCCCCAGTTGGGAGGGCTTTCTTT
CDR3: CASSPPVGRAFF
V: TRBV18
D: -
size: many
J: TRBJ1-1

DNA: TGCAGAGCTAGAAACAGGAGTGCCTCCTACAATGAGCAGTTCTTC
CDR3: CRARNRSASYNEQFF
V: TRBV20-1
D: -
size: -
J: TRBJ2-1

DNA: TGCGCCAGCAGCCAAGAGGGGGCGGAGACCCAGTACTTC
CDR3: CASSQEGAETQYF
V: TRBV4-3
D: -
size: -
J: TRBJ2-5

DNA: TGTGCCAGCAGTTCCTACAGGGGGTCGGATCAGCCCCAGCATTTT
CDR3: CASSSYRGSDQPQHF
V: TRBV7-6
D: TRBD1
size: -
J: TRBJ1-5

DNA: TGTGCCAGCAGTACTACAGGGGGCTACGAGCAGTACTTC
CDR3: CASSTTGGYEQYF
V: TRBV27
D: TRBD1
size: -
J: TRBJ2-7

DNA: TGTGCCACCAGTGACCAGGGACGCAATCAGCCCCAGCATTTT
CDR3: CATSDQGRNQPQHF
V: TRBV24-1
D: -
size: -
J: TRBJ1-5

DNA: TGCGCCAGCAGCCAGAAACTTTTGGAGACCCAGTACTTC
CDR3: CASSQKLLETQYF
V: TRBV4-1
D: -
size: -
J: TRBJ2-5

DNA: TGTGCCAGCAGCCCGTTAGGCTTCAAATCGCCCCAGCATTTT
CDR3: CASSPLGFKSPQHF
V: TRBV28
D: -
size: many
J: TRBJ1-5

DNA: TGTGCCAGTAGTATAGTTGGCACTAGCGGGATTTACAATGAGCAGTTCTTC
CDR3: CASSIVGTSGIYNEQFF
V: TRBV19
D: TRBD2
size: -
J: TRBJ2-1

DNA: TGTGCCAGCAGTTTAATCAGTTTCTCTGGAAACACCATATATTTT
CDR3: CASSLISFSGNTIYF
V: TRBV28
D: -
size: -
J: TRBJ1-3

DNA: TGTGCCAGCAGTTCTGGGACAGGGCACGAAAAACTGTTTTTT
CDR3: CASSSGTGHEKLFF
V: TRBV12-3/TRBV12-4
D: TRBD1
size: -
J: TRBJ1-4

DNA: TGTGCCAGCAGTCCTCCCGGACAGGGTCTAAACGTCCTGACTTTC
CDR3: CASSPPGQGLNVLTF
V: TRBV28
D: TRBD1
size: -
J: TRBJ2-6

DNA: TGCAGTGCAAGAAGGGGCGGGAGGCTGAATGAGCAGTTCTTC
CDR3: CSARRGGRLNEQFF
V: TRBV20-1
D: TRBD2
size: few
J: TRBJ2-1

DNA: TGCGCCAGCAGCCAGGAAAGCGGCTCCTACAATGAGCAGTACTTC
CDR3: CASSQESGSYNEQYF
V: TRBV4-1
D: -
size: -
J: TRBJ2-7

DNA: TGCAGTGTAATCGGGGACTGGGCTGGAGGCGAGCAGTACTTC
CDR3: CSVIGDWAGGEQYF
V: TRBV20-1
D: -
size: -
J: TRBJ2-7

DNA: TGTGCCAGCAGTTTTGGACTCTTATCCTACGAGCAGTACTTC
CDR3: CASSFGLLSYEQYF
V: TRBV27
D: -
size: many
J: TRBJ2-7